The clone carrying this T cell receptor (beta chain) turned up a few times. As yet, its antigen is unknown. From germline, CDR1 is SGHNT and CDR2 YYREEE (reference sequence). This CDR3 has 15 amino acids. Trimming cost V 5 bases and J 0 bases, with 14 bases left between them. Uncontrolled infection, other autoimmune disease, pregnancy or lactation led to exclusion. Diagnosis rested on symptoms, serum thyroxine and TRAb, thyroid ultrasound, and orbital computed tomography. Amplification of TCR beta CDR3 regions was performed using RNA transcripts as template. A set of HTBI primers served as the primers for a first-round RT-PCR of the TCR CDR3. MiXCR, applied by TCRdb to the multiplex PCR reads, yields one record per CDR3 protein. Of about 500,000 distinct CDR3 sequences in the sample, approximately 15% were seen once. This sample is part of a study of T cells in Graves' hyperthyroidism and ophthalmopathy.

The study's findings and limits: Ophthalmopathy and stable hyperthyroidism were told apart by a 13 V-J model. Ophthalmopathy was predicted by the model a median of roughly 6.6 months ahead of onset.

The sequence came from a young woman with Graves' hyperthyroidism. This rearrangement joins TRBV5-4 to TRBJ1-1; no firm D call. Sample: blood. The CDR3 region is CASRDWGAVNTEAFF. The CDR3 bases are TGTGCCAGCAGGGACTGGGGAGCGGTGAACACTGAAGCTTTCTTT.